The clone carrying this TCR beta chain was counted only a few times. The antigen remains undetermined. The data originate from a study of CD8+ T cells in alopecia areata. It was cDNA, reverse transcribed from extracted RNA, that served as the sequencing template. Clones were read by immunoSEQ multiplex PCR, and TCRdb kept only the in-frame ones, dropping some. The sample contains 95,000 to 120,000 clones, 59% of which appear only once. Findings and limits, study-wide: Unlike in mice, where it was clearer, TCR sharing across patients was less clear, possibly HLA-related.

The clonotype was recovered from a human donor in good health. The sequenced sample consisted of CD8+ T cells sorted from blood.

The CDR3 sequence is CASSLVEDRSYEQYF. The CDR3 region has the DNA TGTGCCAGCAGCTTGGTGGAGGACAGAAGCTACGAGCAGTACTTC. The V gene is TRBV5-6, the J gene TRBJ2-7, with TRBD1 as a possible D gene (6 bases). The germline V and J ends were trimmed by 0 bases and 3 bases, with 13 bases remaining between them. The CDR3 runs 15 residues. Looked up from germline, CDR1 is SGHDT and CDR2 is YYEEEE.